This T cell receptor (beta chain) was captured in a study of Ad26.COV2.S vaccination and SARS-CoV-2 variants. Trimming took 5 bases from V and 12 from J; bases not matched to a gene: 4. This CDR3 has 12 residues. CDR1 and CDR2 from the germline V gene are SGHNT and YENEEA. Assay: immunoSEQ multiplex PCR; the TCRdb copy retains only in-frame clones and omits some. The sample shows 350,000 to 450,000 clones, about 91% of them seen only once. The J gene is TRBJ2-1, the V gene TRBV11-3; 10 bases line up with TRBD1. This TCR came from a human donor who had recovered from COVID-19. The source material was peripheral blood, sampled after recovery from COVID-19. The CDR3 region has the DNA TGTGCCAGCAGCCAGGGACAGGGGAGGCAGTTCTTC. Its translation: CASSQGQGRQFF.